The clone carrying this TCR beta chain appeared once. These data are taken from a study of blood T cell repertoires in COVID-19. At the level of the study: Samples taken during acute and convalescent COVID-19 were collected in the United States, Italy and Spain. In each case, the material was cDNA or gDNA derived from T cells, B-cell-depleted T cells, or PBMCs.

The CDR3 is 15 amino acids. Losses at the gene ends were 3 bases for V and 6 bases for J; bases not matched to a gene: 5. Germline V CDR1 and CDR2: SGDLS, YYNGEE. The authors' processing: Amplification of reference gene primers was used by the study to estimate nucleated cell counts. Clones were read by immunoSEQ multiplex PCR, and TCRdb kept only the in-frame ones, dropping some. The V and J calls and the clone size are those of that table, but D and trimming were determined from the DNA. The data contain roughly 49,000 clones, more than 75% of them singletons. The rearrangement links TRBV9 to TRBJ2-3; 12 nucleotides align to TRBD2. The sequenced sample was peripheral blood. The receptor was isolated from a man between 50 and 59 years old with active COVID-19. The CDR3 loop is CASSATSGRPDTQYF. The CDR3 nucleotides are TGTGCCAGCAGCGCTACTAGCGGGAGGCCGGATACGCAGTATTTT. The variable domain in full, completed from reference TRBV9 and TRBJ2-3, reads DSGVTQTPKHLITATGQRVTLRCSPRSGDLSVYWYQQSLDQGLQFLIQYYNGEERAKGNILERFSAQQFPDLHSELNLSSLELGDSALYFCASSATSGRPDTQYFGPGTRLTVL.